The present T cell receptor (beta chain) was sequenced within a study of OX40 agonist ivuxolimab in advanced cancers. Study context: Antecedent anti-PD-1, anti-PD-L1 or anti-CTLA-4 therapy was permissible, with roughly 40% having received some.

Findings and caveats of the study: CD8+ T cells showed, on average, more clonal expansion than CD4+ cells. Clonal expansion by week 6 occurred in CD4+ and CD8+ blood T cells (at 0.1 to 3.0 mg/kg).

Baseline, cycle 4 day 1, and cycle 7 day 1 were the blood sampling points. On this clone itself: No antigen is known for it.

J gave up 9 bases and V 3 bases, and 9 bases lay outside the gene matches. Germline CDR1 SGHVS, CDR2 FQNEAQ. The CDR3 contains 15 residues. The assay was immunoSEQ multiplex PCR, and TCRdb's table has in-frame clones only and misses some. The sample includes some 98,000 clones, roughly 83% of them seen just once. The sample was CD4+ or CD8+ T cells sorted from blood, taken in a trial of the OX40 agonist ivuxolimab. The sequence was collected from an adult with an advanced solid tumor such as melanoma, head and neck, liver or kidney cancer. The rearrangement links TRBV7-8 to TRBJ2-1; 9 bases line up with TRBD2. CDR3 sequence: CASSFGLAGVGEQFF. The DNA of the CDR3 is TGTGCCAGCAGCTTTGGGTTAGCGGGAGTGGGTGAGCAGTTCTTC.